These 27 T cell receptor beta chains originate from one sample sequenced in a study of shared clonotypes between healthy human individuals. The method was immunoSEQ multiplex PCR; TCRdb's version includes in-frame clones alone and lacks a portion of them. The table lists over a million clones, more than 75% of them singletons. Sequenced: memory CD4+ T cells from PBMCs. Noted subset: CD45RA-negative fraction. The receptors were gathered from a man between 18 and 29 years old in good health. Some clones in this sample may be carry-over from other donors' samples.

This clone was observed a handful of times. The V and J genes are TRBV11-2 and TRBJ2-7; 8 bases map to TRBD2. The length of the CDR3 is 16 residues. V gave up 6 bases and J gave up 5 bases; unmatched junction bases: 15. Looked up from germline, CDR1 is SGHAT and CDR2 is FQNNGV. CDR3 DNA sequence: TGTGCCAGCAGACGACCGGGACTAGGTATAGCCCACGAGCAGTACTTC. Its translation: CASRRPGLGIAHEQYF.

The CDR3 nucleotides read TGTGCCAGCAGTTCCTTAGGACAGGGAGCCGATAGCAATCAGCCCCAGCATTTT. Translating gives CASSSLGQGADSNQPQHF. The chain is built from TRBV28 and TRBJ1-5; 8 nucleotides align to TRBD1. Germline trimming cut 4 bases from V and 0 bases from J; bases unmatched to any gene: 11. The CDR3 runs 18 residues. Per germline, CDR1 MDHEN and CDR2 SYDVKM.

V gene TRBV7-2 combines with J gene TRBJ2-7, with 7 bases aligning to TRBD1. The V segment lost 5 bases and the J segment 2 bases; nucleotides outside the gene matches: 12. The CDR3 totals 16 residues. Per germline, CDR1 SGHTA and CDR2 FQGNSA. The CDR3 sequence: CASSPRPGQGAYEQYF. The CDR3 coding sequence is TGTGCCAGCAGCCCACGCCCCGGGCAGGGGGCCTACGAGCAGTACTTC.

The CDR3 DNA reads as TGTGCCAGCAGTCCCACGAGAGGGCAGGGCTACACCTTC. This sequence encodes CASSPTRGQGYTF. V usage is TRBV27 and J usage is TRBJ1-2; no reliable D call. The germline V gene has CDR1 MNHEY and CDR2 SMNVEV (reference sequence). The ends were cut back, 5 bases at V and 8 bases at J, with 15 bases in the middle. The CDR3 loop spans 13 amino acids.

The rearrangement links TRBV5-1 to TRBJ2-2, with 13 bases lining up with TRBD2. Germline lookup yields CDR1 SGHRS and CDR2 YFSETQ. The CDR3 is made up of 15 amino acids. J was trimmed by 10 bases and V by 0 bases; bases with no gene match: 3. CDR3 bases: TGCGCCAGCAGCTTGGTCGGGACTAGCGGGGAGGAGCTGTTTTTT. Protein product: CASSLVGTSGEELFF.

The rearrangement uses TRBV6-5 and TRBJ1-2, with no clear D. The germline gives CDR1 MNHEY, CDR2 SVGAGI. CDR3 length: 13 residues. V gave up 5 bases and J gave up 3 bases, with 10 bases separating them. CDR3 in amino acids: CASSVDKDYGYTF. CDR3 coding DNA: TGTGCCAGCAGTGTCGACAAGGACTATGGCTACACCTTC.

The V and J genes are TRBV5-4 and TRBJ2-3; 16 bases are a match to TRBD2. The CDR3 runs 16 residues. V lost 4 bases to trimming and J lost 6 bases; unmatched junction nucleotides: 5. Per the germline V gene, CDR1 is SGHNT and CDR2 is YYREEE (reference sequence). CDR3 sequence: CASSRWGLAGGDTQYF. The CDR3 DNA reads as TGTGCCAGCAGCAGATGGGGACTAGCGGGAGGGGATACGCAGTATTTT.

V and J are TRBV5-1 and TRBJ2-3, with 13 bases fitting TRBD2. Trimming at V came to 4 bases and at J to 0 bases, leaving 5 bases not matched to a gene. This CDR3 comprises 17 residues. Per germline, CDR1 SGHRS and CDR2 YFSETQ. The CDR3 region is CASSPRLAGGSTDTQYF. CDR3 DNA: TGCGCCAGCAGCCCTAGACTAGCGGGAGGCAGCACAGATACGCAGTATTTT.

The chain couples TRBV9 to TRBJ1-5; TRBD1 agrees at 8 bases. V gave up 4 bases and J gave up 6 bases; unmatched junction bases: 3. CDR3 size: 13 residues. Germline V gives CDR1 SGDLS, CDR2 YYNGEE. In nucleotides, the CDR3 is TGTGCCAGCAGCCCCGGGACAGGTCAGCCCCAGCATTTT. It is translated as CASSPGTGQPQHF.

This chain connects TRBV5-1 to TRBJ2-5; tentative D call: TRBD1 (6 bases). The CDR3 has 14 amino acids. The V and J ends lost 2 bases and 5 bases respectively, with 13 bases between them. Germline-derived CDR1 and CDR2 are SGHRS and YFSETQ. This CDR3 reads CASSLQGEGETQYF. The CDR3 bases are TGCGCCAGCAGCTTACAGGGTGAAGGTGAGACCCAGTACTTC.

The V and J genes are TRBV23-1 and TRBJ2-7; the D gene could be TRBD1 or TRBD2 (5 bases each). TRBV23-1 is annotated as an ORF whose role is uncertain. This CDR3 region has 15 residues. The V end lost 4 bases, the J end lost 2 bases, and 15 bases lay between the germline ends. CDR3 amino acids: CASSPGRAGAYEQYF. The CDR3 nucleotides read TGCGCCAGCAGTCCAGGCAGGGCCGGGGCCTACGAGCAGTACTTC.

CDR3 residues: CASSVNVGLKTIYF. CDR3 in DNA: TGTGCCAGCAGCGTTAACGTCGGGCTAAAGACCATATATTTT. The chain links TRBV9 to TRBJ1-3; D is undetermined. CDR1 SGDLS and CDR2 YYNGEE come from the germline V gene. V dropped 2 bases and J dropped 10 bases, with 16 bases sitting between them. The CDR3 spans 14 residues. The variable domain in full, completed from reference TRBV9 and TRBJ1-3, reads DSGVTQTPKHLITATGQRVTLRCSPRSGDLSVYWYQQSLDQGLQFLIQYYNGEERAKGNILERFSAQQFPDLHSELNLSSLELGDSALYFCASSVNVGLKTIYFGEGSWLTVV.

The CDR3 region is CASSLHAGTNTGELFF. The CDR3 bases are TGTGCCAGCAGCTTACACGCCGGGACCAACACCGGGGAGCTGTTTTTT. The chain has TRBV11-3 and TRBJ2-2; the D gene could be TRBD1 or TRBD2 (5 bases each). Trimming removed 2 bases at V and 2 bases at J, with 12 bases between. Germline V gene data show CDR1 as SGHNT and CDR2 as YENEEA. This CDR3 is 16 amino acids long.

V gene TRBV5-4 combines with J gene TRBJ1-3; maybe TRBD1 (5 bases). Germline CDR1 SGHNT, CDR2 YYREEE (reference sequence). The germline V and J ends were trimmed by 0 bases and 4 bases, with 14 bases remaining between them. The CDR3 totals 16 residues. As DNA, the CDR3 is TGTGCCAGCAGCTTGGCCGGGACTGGGCTAGGAAACACCATATATTTT. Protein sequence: CASSLAGTGLGNTIYF. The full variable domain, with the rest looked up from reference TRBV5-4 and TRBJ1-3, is ETGVTQSPTHLIKTRGQQVTLRCSSQSGHNTVSWYQQALGQGPQFIFQYYREEENGRGNFPPRFSGLQFPNYSSELNVNALELDDSALYLCASSLAGTGLGNTIYFGEGSWLTVV.

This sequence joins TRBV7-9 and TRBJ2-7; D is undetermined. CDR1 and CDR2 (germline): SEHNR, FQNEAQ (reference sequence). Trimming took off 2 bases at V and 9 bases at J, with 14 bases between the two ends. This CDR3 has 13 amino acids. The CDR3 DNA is TGTGCCAGCAGCTTACTCACCCCAGGTGGGCAGTACTTC. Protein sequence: CASSLLTPGGQYF.

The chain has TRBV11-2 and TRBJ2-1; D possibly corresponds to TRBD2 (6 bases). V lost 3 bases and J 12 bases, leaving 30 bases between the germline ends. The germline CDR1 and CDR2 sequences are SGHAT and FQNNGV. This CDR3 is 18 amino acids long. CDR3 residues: CASSFKSVGGISPKGQFF. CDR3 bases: TGTGCCAGCAGCTTCAAGAGCGTGGGCGGGATCTCGCCCAAGGGGCAGTTCTTC.

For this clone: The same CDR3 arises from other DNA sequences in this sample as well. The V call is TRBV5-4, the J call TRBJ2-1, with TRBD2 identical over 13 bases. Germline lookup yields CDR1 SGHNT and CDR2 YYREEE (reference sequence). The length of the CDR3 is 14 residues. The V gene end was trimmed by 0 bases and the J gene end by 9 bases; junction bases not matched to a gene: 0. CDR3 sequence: CASSLGLAGGEQFF. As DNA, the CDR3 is TGTGCCAGCAGCTTGGGACTAGCGGGAGGTGAGCAGTTCTTC.

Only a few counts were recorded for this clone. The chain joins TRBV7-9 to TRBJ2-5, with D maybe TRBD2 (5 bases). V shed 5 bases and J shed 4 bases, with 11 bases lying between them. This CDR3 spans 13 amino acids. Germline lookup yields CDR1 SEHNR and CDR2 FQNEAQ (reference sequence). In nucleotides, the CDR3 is TGTGCCAGCAGCCGGGATAACGGAGAGACCCAGTACTTC. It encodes CASSRDNGETQYF.

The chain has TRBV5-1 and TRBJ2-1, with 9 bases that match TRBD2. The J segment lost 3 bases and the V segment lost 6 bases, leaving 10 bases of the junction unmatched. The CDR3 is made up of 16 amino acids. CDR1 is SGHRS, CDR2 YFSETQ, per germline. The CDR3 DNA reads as TGCGCCAGCACCGATAGCGGGAGCCTTAGCTACAATGAGCAGTTCTTC. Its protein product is CASTDSGSLSYNEQFF.

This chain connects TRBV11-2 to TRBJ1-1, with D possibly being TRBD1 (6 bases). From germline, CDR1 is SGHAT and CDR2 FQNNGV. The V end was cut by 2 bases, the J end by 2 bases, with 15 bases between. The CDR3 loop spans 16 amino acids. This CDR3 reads CASSLNNRAVNTEAFF. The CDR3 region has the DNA TGTGCCAGCAGCTTAAATAACAGGGCAGTAAACACTGAAGCTTTCTTT.

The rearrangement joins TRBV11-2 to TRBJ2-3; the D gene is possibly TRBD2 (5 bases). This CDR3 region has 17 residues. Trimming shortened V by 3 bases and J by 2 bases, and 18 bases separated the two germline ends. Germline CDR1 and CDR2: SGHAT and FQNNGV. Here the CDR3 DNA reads TGTGCCAGCAGCTTGTCCGGCCTAGCCTCGGTCACAGATACGCAGTATTTT. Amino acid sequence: CASSLSGLASVTDTQYF.

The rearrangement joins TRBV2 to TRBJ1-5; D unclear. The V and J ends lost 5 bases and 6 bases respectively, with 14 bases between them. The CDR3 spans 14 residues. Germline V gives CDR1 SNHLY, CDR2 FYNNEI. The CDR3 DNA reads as TGTGCCAGCAGTCAGGAGGGCAGGAGTCAGCCCCAGCATTTT. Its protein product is CASSQEGRSQPQHF.

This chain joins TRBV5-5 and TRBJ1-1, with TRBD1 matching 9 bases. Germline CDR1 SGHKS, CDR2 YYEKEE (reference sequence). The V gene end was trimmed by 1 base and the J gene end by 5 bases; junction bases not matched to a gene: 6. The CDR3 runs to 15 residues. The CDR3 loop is CASSLFRTGETEAFF. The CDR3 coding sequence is TGTGCCAGCAGCTTGTTCAGGACAGGGGAGACTGAAGCTTTCTTT.

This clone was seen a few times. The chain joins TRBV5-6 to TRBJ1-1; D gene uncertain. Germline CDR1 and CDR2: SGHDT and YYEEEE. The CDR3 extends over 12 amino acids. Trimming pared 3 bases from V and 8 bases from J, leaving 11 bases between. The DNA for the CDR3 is TGTGCCAGCAGCTCTATACTGGGGGAAGCTTTCTTT. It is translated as CASSSILGEAFF.

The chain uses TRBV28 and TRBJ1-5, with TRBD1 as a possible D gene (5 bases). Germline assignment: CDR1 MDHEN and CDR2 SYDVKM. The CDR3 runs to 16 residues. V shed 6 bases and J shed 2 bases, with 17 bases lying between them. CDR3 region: CASRRVLGARNQPQHF. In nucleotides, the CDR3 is TGTGCCAGCAGGAGGGTCCTAGGGGCACGCAATCAGCCCCAGCATTTT. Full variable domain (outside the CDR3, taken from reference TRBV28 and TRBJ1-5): DVKVTQSSRYLVKRTGEKVFLECVQDMDHENMFWYRQDPGLGLRLIYFSYDVKMKEKGDIPEGYSVSREKKERFSLILESASTNQTSMYLCASRRVLGARNQPQHFGDGTRLSIL.

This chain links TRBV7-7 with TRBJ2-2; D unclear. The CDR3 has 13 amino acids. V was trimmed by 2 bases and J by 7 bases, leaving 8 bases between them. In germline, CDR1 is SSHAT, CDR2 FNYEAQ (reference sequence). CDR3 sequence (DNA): TGTGCCAGCAGCTTACGGGTAGGCGGGGAGCTGTTTTTT. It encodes CASSLRVGGELFF. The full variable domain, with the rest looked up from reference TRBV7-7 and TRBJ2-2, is GAGVSQSPRYKVTKRGQDVTLRCDPISSHATLYWYQQALGQGPEFLTYFNYEAQPDKSGLPSDRFSAERPEGSISTLTIQRTEQRDSAMYRCASSLRVGGELFFGEGSRLTVL.

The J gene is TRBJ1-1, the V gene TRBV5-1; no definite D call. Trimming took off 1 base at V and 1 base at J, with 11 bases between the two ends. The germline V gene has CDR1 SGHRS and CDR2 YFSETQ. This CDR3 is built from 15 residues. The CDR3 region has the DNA TGCGCCAGCAGCTTGTTGGGCGGACCGAACACTGAAGCTTTCTTT. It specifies CASSLLGGPNTEAFF.